These 29 T cell receptor beta chains came from one sample sequenced in a study of early T cells in non-severe SARS-CoV-2 infection. TCRdb re-analysed the 5' RACE reads in MiXCR, keeping a single row per CDR3 protein. This sample has some 70,000 distinct CDR3 sequences, with 12% found just once. The material sequenced was whole blood. These receptors were taken from an adult who was a healthcare worker with PCR-confirmed SARS-CoV-2 infection or an uninfected control (not recorded which).

This rearrangement joins TRBV11-2 to TRBJ2-1; D call uncertain. Germline assignment: CDR1 SGHAT and CDR2 FQNNGV. The CDR3 contains 14 residues. V was clipped by 3 bases and J by 8 bases, with 14 bases between them. The CDR3 protein is CASSLVQRGHEQFF. The CDR3 DNA sequence: TGTGCCAGCAGCTTGGTCCAGCGAGGACATGAGCAGTTCTTC.

A few counts support this clonotype. V usage is TRBV20-1 and J usage is TRBJ2-1; 8 nucleotides align to TRBD2. The V gene end was trimmed by 6 bases and the J gene end by 7 bases; junction bases not matched to a gene: 14. CDR1 and CDR2 (germline): DFQATT, SNEGSKA (reference sequence). The CDR3 has 15 amino acids. CDR3 sequence reads: CSADSIAGRSNEQFF. Here the CDR3 DNA reads TGCAGTGCCGATTCTATAGCGGGAAGGTCGAATGAGCAGTTCTTC.

This chain joins TRBV2 and TRBJ1-2, with D hard to call. CDR1 is SNHLY and CDR2 is FYNNEI in the germline V gene. Trimming stripped 5 bases from V and 4 bases from J, with 14 bases between. The CDR3 runs to 14 residues. The CDR3 sequence is CASSQGRESYGYTF. CDR3 sequence (DNA): TGTGCCAGCAGTCAAGGCCGAGAGAGCTATGGCTACACCTTC.

This clonotype was seen a handful of times. CDR3 sequence reads: CASSPGGGRALTDTQYF. The CDR3 DNA follows: TGTGCCAGCAGTCCGGGCGGCGGGAGGGCCCTCACAGATACGCAGTATTTT. The rearrangement links TRBV12-3 or TRBV12-4 to TRBJ2-3, with TRBD2 matching over 9 bases. The CDR3 runs to 17 residues. V was clipped by 5 bases and J by 2 bases; unmatched bases: 11.

This clonotype has a single count. The chain combines TRBV20-1 with TRBJ2-5; D possibly corresponds to TRBD2 (6 bases). This CDR3 comprises 14 residues. In germline, CDR1 is DFQATT, CDR2 SNEGSKA (reference sequence). V lost 1 base, J lost 5 bases, and 14 bases lay in between. Here the CDR3 DNA reads TGCAGTGCTAGAGTTGAGGAGGGCCGGGAGACCCAGTACTTC. Encoded protein: CSARVEEGRETQYF.

This clonotype was counted many times. The chain uses TRBV7-3 and TRBJ2-2; possibly TRBD2 for D (7 bases). Per germline, CDR1 SGHTA and CDR2 FQGTGA. CDR3 length: 15 residues. V was clipped by 6 bases and J by 3 bases, with 14 bases between them. The CDR3, as DNA: TGTGCCAGCAGGTTGCCGGGGGGCGACACCGGGGAGCTGTTTTTT. It specifies CASRLPGGDTGELFF.

This clonotype showed up many times. This chain links TRBV11-2 with TRBJ2-1; 9 nucleotides agree with TRBD2. Trimming cost V 3 bases and J 2 bases; bases outside gene matches: 2. This CDR3 is 15 amino acids long. Germline V gene sequence: CDR1 SGHAT, CDR2 FQNNGV. The CDR3, as DNA: TGTGCCAGCAGCTTCTCTAGCGGGACCTACAATGAGCAGTTCTTC. Its translation is CASSFSSGTYNEQFF.

The table lists this clonotype with many counts. The chain combines TRBV7-3 with TRBJ1-1, with 7 bases matching TRBD1. V lost 4 bases and J lost 3; bases outside the gene matches: 2. This CDR3 has 13 amino acids. CDR1 SGHTA and CDR2 FQGTGA come from the germline V gene. The CDR3 here is CASSSDRDTEAFF. The CDR3 nucleotides read TGTGCCAGCAGCTCCGACAGGGACACTGAAGCTTTCTTT.

Ten or more counts support this clonotype. This sequence joins TRBV6-5 and TRBJ2-1; D is tentatively TRBD1 or TRBD2 (5 bases each). The length of the CDR3 is 13 residues. Deletions cut 6 bases from V and 10 bases from J, with 16 bases between. The germline CDR1 and CDR2 sequences are MNHEY and SVGAGI. This chain's CDR3 is CASRRDLPGEQFF. DNA for the CDR3: TGTGCCAGCAGACGGGACCTCCCTGGCGAGCAGTTCTTC.

This clonotype was counted ten times or more. The chain combines TRBV28 with TRBJ1-2, with D possibly TRBD1 on 6 matching bases. Germline lookup yields CDR1 MDHEN and CDR2 SYDVKM. This CDR3 contains 14 residues. The V end lost 8 bases, the J end lost 4 bases, and 17 bases lay between the germline ends. This chain's CDR3 is CASRSGGRTYGYTF. The CDR3 DNA follows: TGTGCCAGCCGCTCCGGGGGGCGCACCTATGGCTACACCTTC.

There are many counts of this clonotype. The CDR3 nucleotides are TGTGCCAGCAGTCGTACCGGGACAGGGGGTCGTAGGTCCTACGAGCAGTACTTC. Translation gives CASSRTGTGGRRSYEQYF. The genes are TRBV27 and TRBJ2-7, with 11 bases matching TRBD1. The CDR3 totals 18 residues. Trimming at V came to 5 bases and at J to 1 base, leaving 13 bases not matched to a gene. The V gene's germline CDR1 is MNHEY and CDR2 SMNVEV (reference sequence).

The chain has TRBV24-1 and TRBJ2-3; 10 bases match TRBD2. This CDR3 comprises 15 residues. CDR1 is KGHDR and CDR2 is SFDVKD in the germline V gene. J gave up 1 base and V 9 bases, and 6 bases lay outside the gene matches. For the CDR3, the DNA is TGTGCCACCCAACCCGGACTAGCGGGCACAGATACGCAGTATTTT. It is translated as CATQPGLAGTDTQYF.

The rearrangement links TRBV7-2 to TRBJ1-3; D gene ambiguous. Germline V gene lookup returns CDR1 SGHTA and CDR2 FQGNSA. Trimming removed 5 bases at V and 0 bases at J, with 14 bases between. CDR3 length equals 16 residues. Here the CDR3 reads CASSPRTYSSGNTIYF. The CDR3 bases are TGTGCCAGCAGCCCGCGGACGTATAGCTCTGGAAACACCATATATTTT.

The table lists this clonotype with many counts. The rearrangement links TRBV29-1 to TRBJ1-1; tentatively, D is TRBD1 (5 bases). V shed 7 bases and J shed 0 bases, with 18 bases lying between them. CDR1 and CDR2 from the germline V gene are SQVTM and ANQGSEA. The CDR3 covers 15 residues. DNA of the CDR3: TGCAGCGCCTCAGGGACCCGCTCCATGAACACTGAAGCTTTCTTT. Translation: CSASGTRSMNTEAFF.

The genes are TRBV28 and TRBJ1-6; D uncertain. This CDR3 has 13 amino acids. The germline V gene encodes CDR1 MDHEN and CDR2 SYDVKM. V lost 6 bases and J lost 4, with 7 bases in between. CDR3 residues: CASRGAYNSPLHF. CDR3 nucleotide sequence: TGTGCCAGCAGGGGCGCTTATAATTCACCCCTCCACTTT.

This clonotype was seen ten or more times. This rearrangement joins TRBV18 to TRBJ1-6; D possibly corresponds to TRBD1 (6 bases). V was shortened by 1 base and J by 7 bases, with 11 bases between the two germline ends. Germline CDR1 is KGHSH and CDR2 is LQKENI. CDR3 length: 15 amino acids. DNA of the CDR3: TGTGCCAGCTCACCACTTAAGCAGGGGAATTCACCCCTCCACTTT. The encoded protein is CASSPLKQGNSPLHF.

This clonotype was recorded at least ten times. The chain is built from TRBV20-1 and TRBJ2-7, with D possibly TRBD2 on 5 matching bases. Trimming left V 3 bases short and J 9 bases short, with 12 bases between. The germline V gene encodes CDR1 DFQATT and CDR2 SNEGSKA (reference sequence). The CDR3 extends over 11 amino acids. As DNA, the CDR3 is TGCAGTGCTAGTTGGGAGATGGGGCAGTACTTC. Its protein is CSASWEMGQYF.

This clonotype was seen many times. The gene calls are TRBV6-1 and TRBJ2-1; 11 nucleotides align to TRBD2. The germline gives CDR1 MNHNS, CDR2 SASEGT. V was clipped by 4 bases and J by 4 bases; unmatched bases: 9. CDR3 length: 17 amino acids. CDR3 sequence: CASSGDLSGRGYNEQFF. Written as DNA, the CDR3 is TGTGCCAGCAGTGGAGACCTTAGCGGGAGGGGTTACAATGAGCAGTTCTTC.

This clonotype was recorded at least ten times. This chain connects TRBV7-3 to TRBJ2-1, with a tentative D call TRBD1 (6 bases). This CDR3 contains 14 residues. Deletions cut 4 bases from V and 5 bases from J, with 12 bases between. Germline V gives CDR1 SGHTA, CDR2 FQGTGA. In DNA, the CDR3 is TGTGCCAGCAGCTACCAGGGGAAGGACAATGAGCAGTTCTTC. Amino acids: CASSYQGKDNEQFF.

This clonotype was detected ten times or more. The chain has TRBV27 and TRBJ2-1, with 7 bases fitting TRBD2. This CDR3 contains 17 residues. The V gene's germline CDR1 is MNHEY and CDR2 SMNVEV (reference sequence). V trimming: 8 bases; J trimming: 0 bases; junction bases outside the gene matches: 13. CDR3 nucleotide sequence: TGTGCCAGCGGACGACTTGGGGCGGGAGCCTCCTACAATGAGCAGTTCTTC. It specifies CASGRLGAGASYNEQFF.

The chain joins TRBV29-1 to TRBJ2-3; 10 bases line up with TRBD2. V trimming: 6 bases; J trimming: 1 base; junction bases outside the gene matches: 10. CDR1 and CDR2 (germline): SQVTM, ANQGSEA. The CDR3 is made up of 16 amino acids. The CDR3 sequence: CSVDGLAGEGTDTQYF. The CDR3, as DNA: TGCAGCGTCGACGGGCTAGCGGGAGAGGGCACAGATACGCAGTATTTT.

The rearrangement uses TRBV5-1 and TRBJ2-1; the D gene is possibly TRBD2 (7 bases). The CDR3 runs to 16 residues. V lost 3 bases to trimming and J lost 5 bases, with 18 bases between them. Germline V CDR1 and CDR2: SGHRS, YFSETQ. The CDR3 DNA follows: TGCGCCAGCAGCTCCGAAGGGGGGGTACTGGACAATGAGCAGTTCTTC. Protein: CASSSEGGVLDNEQFF.

This clonotype was counted a few times. CDR3 in amino acids: CASSHQGQAESGNTIYF. CDR3 DNA: TGCGCCAGCAGCCATCAGGGACAGGCCGAGTCTGGAAACACCATATATTTT. The rearrangement uses TRBV4-1 and TRBJ1-3, with TRBD1 identical over 8 bases. The CDR3 loop spans 17 amino acids. Looked up from germline, CDR1 is MGHRA and CDR2 is YSYEKL. Trimming took 3 bases from V and 1 from J; bases not matched to a gene: 8.

This clonotype appeared many times. The J gene is TRBJ1-6, the V gene TRBV2, with 7 positions matching TRBD1. CDR1 is SNHLY and CDR2 is FYNNEI in the germline V gene. The CDR3 runs to 15 residues. V shed 4 bases, J shed 10 bases, and the junction held 10 bases outside the gene matches. CDR3 sequence reads: CASSGQRTGASPLHF. The CDR3 DNA follows: TGTGCCAGCAGTGGCCAACGGACAGGCGCCTCACCCCTCCACTTT.

The chain is built from TRBV12-3 or TRBV12-4 and TRBJ2-7; D remains unclear. Trimming took 3 bases from V and 2 from J, leaving 8 bases between them. This CDR3 has 13 amino acids. CDR3 in DNA: TGTGCCAGCAGTTTCGGTCACACCTACGAGCAGTACTTC. Translation gives CASSFGHTYEQYF.

The V and J genes are TRBV5-3 and TRBJ1-5, with a tentative D call TRBD1 (5 bases). TRBV5-3 is labeled an ORF, and its function is uncertain. This CDR3 comprises 16 residues. V was clipped by 4 bases and J by 2 bases, with 16 bases between them. CDR3 sequence reads: CARSPPGPSGNQPQHF. For the CDR3, the DNA is TGTGCCAGAAGCCCACCGGGACCCTCGGGCAATCAGCCCCAGCATTTT.

This CDR3 reads CASSVGAGEGEQYF. As DNA, the CDR3 is TGTGCCAGCAGCGTAGGGGCAGGTGAAGGAGAGCAGTACTTC. The chain joins TRBV9 to TRBJ2-7; no reliable D call. The CDR3 runs to 14 residues. Looked up from germline, CDR1 is SGDLS and CDR2 is YYNGEE. V shed 0 bases and J shed 7 bases, with 14 bases lying between them.

This clonotype was detected many times. V and J are TRBV7-9 and TRBJ2-3; possible D gene TRBD2, 6 bases. Germline CDR1 is SEHNR and CDR2 is FQNEAQ (reference sequence). V lost 8 bases, J lost 3 bases, and 12 bases lay in between. The CDR3 has 13 amino acids. Here the CDR3 DNA reads TGTGCCAGCGTGCGGGGTAGGACAGATACGCAGTATTTT. It yields the protein CASVRGRTDTQYF. The whole variable domain, remainder taken from reference TRBV7-9 and TRBJ2-3, is DTGVSQNPRHKITKRGQNVTFRCDPISEHNRLYWYRQTLGQGPEFLTYFQNEAQLEKSRLLSDRFSAERPKGSFSTLEIQRTEQGDSAMYLCASVRGRTDTQYFGPGTRLTVL.

This clonotype was recorded many times. The chain is built from TRBV20-1 and TRBJ2-5; a weak D match, TRBD1 (5 bases). CDR1 DFQATT and CDR2 SNEGSKA come from the germline V gene (reference sequence). This CDR3 is 15 amino acids long. V gave up 0 bases and J gave up 5 bases, with 16 bases separating them. CDR3 sequence: CSARDPKGPGETQYF. CDR3 sequence (DNA): TGCAGTGCTAGAGATCCAAAGGGGCCAGGGGAGACCCAGTACTTC.